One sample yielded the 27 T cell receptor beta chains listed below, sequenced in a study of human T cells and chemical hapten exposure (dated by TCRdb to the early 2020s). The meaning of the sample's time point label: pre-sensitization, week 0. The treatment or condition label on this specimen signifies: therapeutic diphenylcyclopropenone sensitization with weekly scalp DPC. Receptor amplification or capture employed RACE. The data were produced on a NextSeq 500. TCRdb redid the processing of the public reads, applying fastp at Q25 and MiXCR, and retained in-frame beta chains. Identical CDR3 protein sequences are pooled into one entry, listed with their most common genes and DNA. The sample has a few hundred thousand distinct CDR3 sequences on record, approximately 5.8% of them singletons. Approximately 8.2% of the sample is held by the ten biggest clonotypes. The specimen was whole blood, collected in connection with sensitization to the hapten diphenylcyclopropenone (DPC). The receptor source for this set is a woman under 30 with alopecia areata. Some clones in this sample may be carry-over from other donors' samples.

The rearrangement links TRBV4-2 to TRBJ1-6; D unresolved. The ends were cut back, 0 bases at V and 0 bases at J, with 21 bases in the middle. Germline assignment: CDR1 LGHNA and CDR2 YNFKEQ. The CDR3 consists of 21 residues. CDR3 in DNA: TGTGCCAGCAGCCAAGATTCCCCGGGTGGCCCTCTCGGCTCCTATAATTCACCCCTCCACTTT. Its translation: CASSQDSPGGPLGSYNSPLHF.

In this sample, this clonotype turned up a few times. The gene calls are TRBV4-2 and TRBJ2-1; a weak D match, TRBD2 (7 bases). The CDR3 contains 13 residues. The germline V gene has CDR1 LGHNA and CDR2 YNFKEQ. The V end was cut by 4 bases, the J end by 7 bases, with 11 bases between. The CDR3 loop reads CASSPGGRNEQFF. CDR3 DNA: TGTGCCAGCAGCCCCGGGGGGCGGAATGAGCAGTTCTTC.

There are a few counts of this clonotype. CDR3 amino acids: CASSLPLGKLFF. DNA for the CDR3: TGTGCCAGCAGTTTACCTCTGGGAAAACTGTTTTTT. V gene TRBV28 combines with J gene TRBJ1-4; D gene uncertain. CDR1 MDHEN and CDR2 SYDVKM come from the germline V gene. V was shortened by 2 bases and J by 10 bases, with 8 bases between the two germline ends. This CDR3 has 12 amino acids.

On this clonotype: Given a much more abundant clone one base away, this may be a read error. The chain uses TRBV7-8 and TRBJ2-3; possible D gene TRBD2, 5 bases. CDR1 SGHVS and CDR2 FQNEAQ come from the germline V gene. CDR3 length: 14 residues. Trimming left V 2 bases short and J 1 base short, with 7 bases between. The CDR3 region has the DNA TGTGCCAGCAGCTTATGGGGAGGCACAGATACGCAGTATTTT. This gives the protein CASSLWGGTDTQYF.

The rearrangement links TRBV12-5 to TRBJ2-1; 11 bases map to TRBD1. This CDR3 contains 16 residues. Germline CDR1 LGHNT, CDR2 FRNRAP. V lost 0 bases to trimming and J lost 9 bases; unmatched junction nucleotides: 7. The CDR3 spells CASGLVVGQGAREQFF. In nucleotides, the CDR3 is TGTGCTAGTGGTTTGGTAGTCGGACAGGGGGCGCGTGAGCAGTTCTTC.

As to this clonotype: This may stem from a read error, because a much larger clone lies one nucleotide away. CDR3 sequence (DNA): TGTGCCAGCAGTTACGTGACTAGCACAGATACGCAGTATTTT. It specifies CASSYVTSTDTQYF. The chain is built from TRBV6-2 or TRBV6-3 and TRBJ2-3; no firm D call. Germline V gene lookup returns CDR1 MNHEY and CDR2 SVGEGT. There are 14 residues in the CDR3. Trimming pared 2 bases from V and 0 bases from J, leaving 6 bases between.

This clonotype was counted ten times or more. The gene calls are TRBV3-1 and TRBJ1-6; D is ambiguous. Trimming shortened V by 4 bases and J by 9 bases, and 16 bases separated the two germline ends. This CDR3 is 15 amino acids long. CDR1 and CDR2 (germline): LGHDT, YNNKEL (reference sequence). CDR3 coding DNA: TGTGCCAGCAGCCCCACCCCGGGGATAAGTTCACCCCTCCACTTT. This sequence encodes CASSPTPGISSPLHF.

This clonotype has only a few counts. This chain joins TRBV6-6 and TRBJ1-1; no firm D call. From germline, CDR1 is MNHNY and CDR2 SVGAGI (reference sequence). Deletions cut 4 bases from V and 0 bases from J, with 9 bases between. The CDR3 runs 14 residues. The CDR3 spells CASSFRWMNTEAFF. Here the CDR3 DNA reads TGTGCCAGCAGTTTCCGGTGGATGAACACTGAAGCTTTCTTT.

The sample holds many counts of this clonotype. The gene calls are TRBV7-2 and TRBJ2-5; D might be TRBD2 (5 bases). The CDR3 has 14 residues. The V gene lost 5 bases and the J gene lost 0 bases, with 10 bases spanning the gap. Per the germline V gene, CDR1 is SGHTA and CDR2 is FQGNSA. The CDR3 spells CASSQDWYQETQYF. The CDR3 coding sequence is TGTGCCAGCAGCCAGGACTGGTACCAAGAGACCCAGTACTTC.

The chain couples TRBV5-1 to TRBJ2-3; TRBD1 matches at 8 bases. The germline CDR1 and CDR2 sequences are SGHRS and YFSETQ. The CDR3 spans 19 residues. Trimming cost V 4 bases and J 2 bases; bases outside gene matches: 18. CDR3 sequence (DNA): TGCGCCAGCAGCCGAACGGGGACAGGTACCCTCACACTCACAGATACGCAGTATTTT. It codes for CASSRTGTGTLTLTDTQYF.

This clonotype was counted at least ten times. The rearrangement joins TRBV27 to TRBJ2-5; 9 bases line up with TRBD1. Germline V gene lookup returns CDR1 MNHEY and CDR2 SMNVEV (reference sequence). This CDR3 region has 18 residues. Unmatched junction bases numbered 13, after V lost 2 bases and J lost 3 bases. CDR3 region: CASSLLPPDRGSEETQYF. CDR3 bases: TGTGCCAGCAGTTTACTGCCGCCGGACAGGGGTTCGGAAGAGACCCAGTACTTC.

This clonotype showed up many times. The CDR3 region has the DNA TGTGCCAGCAGCCTGCAAACTAGCGGGGGGGCAGAGACCCAGTACTTC. The encoded protein is CASSLQTSGGAETQYF. J is TRBJ2-5 and V is TRBV11-2, with 13 positions matching TRBD2. Germline CDR1 reads SGHAT; CDR2 reads FQNNGV. Trimming took 5 bases from V and 4 from J; bases not matched to a gene: 7. This CDR3 is 16 amino acids long. Full variable domain (outside the CDR3, taken from reference TRBV11-2 and TRBJ2-5): EAGVAQSPRYKIIEKRQSVAFWCNPISGHATLYWYQQILGQGPKLLIQFQNNGVVDDSQLPKDRFSAERLKGVDSTLKIQPAKLEDSAVYLCASSLQTSGGAETQYFGPGTRLLVL.

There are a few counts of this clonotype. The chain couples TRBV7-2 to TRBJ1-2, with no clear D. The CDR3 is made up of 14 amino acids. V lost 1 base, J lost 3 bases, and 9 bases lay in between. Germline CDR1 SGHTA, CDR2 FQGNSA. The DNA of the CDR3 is TGTGCCAGCAGCTTAGGAGGTTCTGACTATGGCTACACCTTC. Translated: CASSLGGSDYGYTF.

The CDR3 nucleotides are TGCAGTGCTAGGGAAGGGGGCGATGGCTACACCTTC. It encodes CSAREGGDGYTF. The chain employs TRBV20-1 and TRBJ1-2, with TRBD1 matching 7 bases. CDR1 is DFQATT, CDR2 SNEGSKA, per germline (reference sequence). With 3 bases clipped from V and 6 bases from J, the junction kept 4 bases outside the gene matches. This CDR3 region has 12 residues.

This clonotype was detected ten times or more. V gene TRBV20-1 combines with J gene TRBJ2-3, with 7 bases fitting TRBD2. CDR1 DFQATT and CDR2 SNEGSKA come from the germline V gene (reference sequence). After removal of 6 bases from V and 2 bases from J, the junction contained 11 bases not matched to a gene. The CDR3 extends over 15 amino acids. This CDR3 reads CSATGTNIATDTQYF. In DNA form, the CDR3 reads TGCAGTGCAACCGGGACTAACATTGCCACAGATACGCAGTATTTT.

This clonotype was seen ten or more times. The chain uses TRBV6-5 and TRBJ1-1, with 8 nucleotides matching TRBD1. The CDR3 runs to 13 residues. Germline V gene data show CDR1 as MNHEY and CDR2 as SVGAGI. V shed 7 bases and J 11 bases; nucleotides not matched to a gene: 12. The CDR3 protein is CASNLRQGSEAFF. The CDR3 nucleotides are TGTGCCAGCAATCTACGACAGGGGAGTGAGGCTTTCTTT.

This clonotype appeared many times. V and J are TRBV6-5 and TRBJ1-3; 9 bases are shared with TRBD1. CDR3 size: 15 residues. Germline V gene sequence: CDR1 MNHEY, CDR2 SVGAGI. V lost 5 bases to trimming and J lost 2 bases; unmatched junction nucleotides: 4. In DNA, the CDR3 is TGTGCCAGCAGTCGACAGGGGGGAACTGGAAACACCATATATTTT. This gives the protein CASSRQGGTGNTIYF.

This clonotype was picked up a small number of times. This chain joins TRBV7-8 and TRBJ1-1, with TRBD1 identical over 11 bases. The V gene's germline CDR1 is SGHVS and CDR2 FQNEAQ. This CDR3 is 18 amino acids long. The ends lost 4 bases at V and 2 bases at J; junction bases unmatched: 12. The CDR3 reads CASSWIIGQGAVNTEAFF. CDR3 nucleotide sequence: TGTGCCAGCAGCTGGATCATTGGACAGGGGGCTGTAAACACTGAAGCTTTCTTT.

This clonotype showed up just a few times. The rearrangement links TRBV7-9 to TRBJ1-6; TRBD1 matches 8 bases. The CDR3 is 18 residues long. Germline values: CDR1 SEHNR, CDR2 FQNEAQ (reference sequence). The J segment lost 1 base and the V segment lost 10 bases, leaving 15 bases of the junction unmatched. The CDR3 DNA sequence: TGTGCCACTATGAGGACAGGGAGCAGCAGATCCTATAATTCACCCCTCCACTTT. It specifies CATMRTGSSRSYNSPLHF.

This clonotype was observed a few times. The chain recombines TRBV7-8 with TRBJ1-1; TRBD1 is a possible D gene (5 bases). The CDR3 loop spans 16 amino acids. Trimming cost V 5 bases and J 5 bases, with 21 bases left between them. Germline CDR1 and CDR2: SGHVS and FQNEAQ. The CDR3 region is CASSRYIGAGLTEAFF. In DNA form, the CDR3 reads TGTGCCAGCAGCCGCTACATAGGGGCAGGGCTAACTGAAGCTTTCTTT. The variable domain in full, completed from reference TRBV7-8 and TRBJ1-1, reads GAGVSQSPRYKVAKRGQDVALRCDPISGHVSLFWYQQALGQGPEFLTYFQNEAQLDKSGLPSDRFFAERPEGSVSTLKIQRTQQEDSAVYLCASSRYIGAGLTEAFFGQGTRLTVV.

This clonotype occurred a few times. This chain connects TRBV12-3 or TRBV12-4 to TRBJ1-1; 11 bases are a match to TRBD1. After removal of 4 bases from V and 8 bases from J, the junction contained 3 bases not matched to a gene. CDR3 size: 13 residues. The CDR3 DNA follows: TGTGCCAGCAGTTCGGGACAGGGGGAAGAAGCTTTCTTT. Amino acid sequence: CASSSGQGEEAFF.

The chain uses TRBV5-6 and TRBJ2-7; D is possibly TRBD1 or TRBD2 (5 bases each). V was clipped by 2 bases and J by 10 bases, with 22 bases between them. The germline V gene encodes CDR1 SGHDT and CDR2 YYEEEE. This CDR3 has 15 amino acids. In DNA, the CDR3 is TGTGCCAGCAGCTTACCCGGGACCTCCTTTAAGGACCAGTACTTC. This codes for CASSLPGTSFKDQYF.

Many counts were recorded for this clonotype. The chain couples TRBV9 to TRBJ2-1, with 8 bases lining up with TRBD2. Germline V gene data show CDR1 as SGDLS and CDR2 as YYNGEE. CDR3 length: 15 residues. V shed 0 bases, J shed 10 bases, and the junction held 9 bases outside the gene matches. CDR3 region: CASSVEGLGLDEQFF. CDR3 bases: TGTGCCAGCAGCGTAGAGGGACTAGGTCTAGACGAGCAGTTCTTC.

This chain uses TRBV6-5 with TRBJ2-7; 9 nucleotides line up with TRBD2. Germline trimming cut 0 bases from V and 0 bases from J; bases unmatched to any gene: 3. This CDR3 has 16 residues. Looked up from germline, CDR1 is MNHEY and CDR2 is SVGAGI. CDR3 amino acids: CASSYSSGGSSYEQYF. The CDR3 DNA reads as TGTGCCAGCAGTTACTCGAGCGGGGGGAGCTCCTACGAGCAGTACTTC.

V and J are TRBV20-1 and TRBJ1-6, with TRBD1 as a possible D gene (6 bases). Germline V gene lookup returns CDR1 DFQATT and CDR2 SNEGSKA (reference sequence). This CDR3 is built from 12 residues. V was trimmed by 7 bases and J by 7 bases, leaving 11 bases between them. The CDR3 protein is CSDRVLNSPLHF. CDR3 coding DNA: TGCAGTGACAGGGTCTTGAATTCACCCCTCCACTTT.

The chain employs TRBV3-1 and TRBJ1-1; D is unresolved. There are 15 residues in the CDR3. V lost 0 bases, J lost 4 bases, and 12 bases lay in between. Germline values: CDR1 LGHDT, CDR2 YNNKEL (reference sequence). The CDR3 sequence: CASSQEAQKSTEAFF. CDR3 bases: TGTGCCAGCAGCCAAGAGGCACAGAAATCCACTGAAGCTTTCTTT.

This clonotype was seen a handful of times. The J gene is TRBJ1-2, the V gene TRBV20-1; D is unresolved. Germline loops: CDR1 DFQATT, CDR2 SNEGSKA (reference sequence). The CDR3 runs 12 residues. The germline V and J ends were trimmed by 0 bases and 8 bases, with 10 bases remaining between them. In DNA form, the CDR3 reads TGCAGTGCTAGAGATCCCCCATGGGGCTACACCTTC. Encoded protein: CSARDPPWGYTF.